This T cell receptor (beta chain) was recovered during a study of cytomegalovirus exposure and HLA in healthy donors. Study-level results: It was confirmed in vitro that three of the CMV-associated chains were specific for CMV antigens.

This CDR3 is built from 15 residues. Trimming stripped 1 base from V and 4 bases from J, with 10 bases between. Looked up from germline, CDR1 is MNHNY and CDR2 is SVGAGI (reference sequence). This clone was observed a single time. The antigen is not known. Profiling relied on immunoSEQ multiplex PCR, and the TCRdb table lists in-frame clones only, not all of them. The data show 150,000 to 200,000 clones, around 96% seen once. The clonotype comes from a woman aged 18-30 years in good health and CMV-seronegative. The chain joins TRBV6-6 to TRBJ2-2, with a possible D match to TRBD1 (5 bases). Specimen: PBMCs. The DNA of the CDR3 is TGTGCCAGCAGTTACTTCAGGGATGCCACCGGGGAGCTGTTTTTT. Residues: CASSYFRDATGELFF.